This is a list of T cell receptor beta chains from one sample in a study of blood T cell repertoires in COVID-19. Clones were sequenced by immunoSEQ multiplex PCR, and TCRdb holds only the in-frame ones, with some missing. Of about 110,000 clones in the sample, 86% were seen once. Specimen: peripheral blood. These receptors all come from a man aged 40-55 years with acute or convalescent COVID-19. Each CDR3 is given with its conserved first and last residue. A D gene is named only where the DNA matches it firmly.

J gene	V gene	D gene	CDR3 DNA	CDR3 protein
TRBJ1-2	TRBV18	-	TGTGCCAGCTCACCATCGGGGACTAACTATGGCTACACCTTC	CASSPSGTNYGYTF
TRBJ2-2	TRBV19	TRBD2	TGTGCCAGTAGTATCGGGGGGGGCGACACCGGGGAGCTGTTTTTT	CASSIGGGDTGELFF
TRBJ1-1	TRBV19	TRBD1	TGTGCCAGTAGTCCGGGACAGGGGATACACACTGAAGCTTTCTTT	CASSPGQGIHTEAFF
TRBJ2-5	TRBV13	-	TGTGCCAGCAGCTTCCGGGAGTCCCAGTACTTC	CASSFRESQYF
TRBJ1-3	TRBV5-1	-	TGCGCCAGCAGCTTGGTAGGGGCTGGAAACACCATATATTTT	CASSLVGAGNTIYF
TRBJ1-5	TRBV30	-	TGTGCCTGGAGTGTGCAGGGCGGTCAGCCCCAGCATTTT	CAWSVQGGQPQHF
TRBJ1-1	TRBV12-3/TRBV12-4	-	TGTGCCAGCAGTCGAACTACCCGGTCTGAAGCTTTCTTT	CASSRTTRSEAFF
TRBJ1-2	TRBV7-2	-	TGTGCCAGCAGTCCTCCGGGACACTCCTATGGCTACACCTTC	CASSPPGHSYGYTF
TRBJ2-2	TRBV9	TRBD2	TGTGCCAGCAGCGTAGCTTTAGCGGGAGGAATCGGGGAGCTGTTTTTT	CASSVALAGGIGELFF
TRBJ1-2	TRBV13	TRBD1	TGTGCCAGCAGCTTAGGAGGTACAGGGGTCTATGGCTACACCTTC	CASSLGGTGVYGYTF
TRBJ2-3	TRBV2	-	TGTGCCAGCAGTCTCAGGGGAACAGGCACAGATACGCAGTATTTT	CASSLRGTGTDTQYF
TRBJ1-1	TRBV5-4	-	TGTGCCAGCAGCTATCAACCAGGGGATAGTGGAGCTTTCTTT	CASSYQPGDSGAFF
TRBJ1-5	TRBV19	TRBD1	TGTGCCAGTATGCTTGGACAGGGACGTCAGCCCCAGCATTTT	CASMLGQGRQPQHF